Shown below are 2 T cell receptor beta chains from a single sample sequenced in a study of shared clonotypes between healthy human individuals. Method: immunoSEQ multiplex PCR; TCRdb's copy keeps in-frame clones and lacks some. Of 900,000 to 1,200,000 clones listed, roughly 74% were seen once; the top ten hold roughly 0.55%. Sequenced material: memory CD4+ T cells from PBMCs. Subset described: CD45RA-negative fraction. These receptors were taken from a young man in good health. Some clones in this sample may be carry-over from other donors' samples.

Details on this clone: This sequence is one base from a far larger clone and is likely a read error. The J gene is TRBJ2-7, the V gene TRBV5-6; the D gene is possibly TRBD1 (6 bases). V was cut by 1 base and J by 2 bases, with 10 bases left in between. Germline-derived CDR1 and CDR2 are SGHDT and YYEEEE. The CDR3 contains 14 residues. The CDR3 region has the DNA TGTGCCAGCAGCTTGCCAGGGGCACCCTACGAGCAGTACTTC. Its translation: CASSLPGAPYEQYF.

The chain combines TRBV30 with TRBJ2-2; 8 positions match TRBD1. Per germline, CDR1 GTSNPN and CDR2 SVGIG (reference sequence). The CDR3 contains 15 residues. J was trimmed by 6 bases and V by 4 bases; bases with no gene match: 10. In DNA, the CDR3 is TGTGCCTGGAATCGGGGACAGGCACGGGCCGGGGAGCTGTTTTTT. Its translation is CAWNRGQARAGELFF.